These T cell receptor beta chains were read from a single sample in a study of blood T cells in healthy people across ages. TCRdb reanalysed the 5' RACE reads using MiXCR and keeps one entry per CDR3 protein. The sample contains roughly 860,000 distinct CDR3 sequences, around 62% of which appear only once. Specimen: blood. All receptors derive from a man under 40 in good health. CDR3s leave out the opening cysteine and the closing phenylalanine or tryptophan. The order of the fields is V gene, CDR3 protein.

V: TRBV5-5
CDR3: ASSLTMGTSYEQY

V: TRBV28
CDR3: ASSRAGVAYEQY

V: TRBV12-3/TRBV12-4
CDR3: ASSLGGGHSGGEPQH

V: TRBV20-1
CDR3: SARGGLNEQF

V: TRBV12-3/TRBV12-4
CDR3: ASSLLTAPTDTQY

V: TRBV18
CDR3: ASSPEGEQY

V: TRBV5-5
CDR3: ASSPMGMNTGELF

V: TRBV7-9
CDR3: ASSTLRDTTTDTQY

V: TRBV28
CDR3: ASSLLGYEQY

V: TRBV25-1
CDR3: ASSEWQTGGTDTQY

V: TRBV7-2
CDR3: ASSLNKGQETQY

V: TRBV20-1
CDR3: SAQGQALNIQY

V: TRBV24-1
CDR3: ATSDPQGGGETQY

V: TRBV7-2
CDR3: ASSTNGGSGETQY

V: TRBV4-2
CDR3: ASSQDPAGANVLT

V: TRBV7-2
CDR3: ASSLGLAGTHNGNTIY

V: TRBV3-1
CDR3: ASSQGGRYGYT

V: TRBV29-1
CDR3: SADGGGNRGEQY

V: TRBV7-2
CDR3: ASSLVGVQF

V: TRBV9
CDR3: ASSVAGQGALGHGYT

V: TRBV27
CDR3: ASSLPNRGSTDTQY

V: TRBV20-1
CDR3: SASFPGNYGYT

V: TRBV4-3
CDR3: ASSDRRTGVGDNEQF

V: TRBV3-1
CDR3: ASSRGLVFDTQY

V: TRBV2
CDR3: ASRGPTPNEQF

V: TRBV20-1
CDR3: SARVDRDQPQH